This T cell receptor beta chain was identified during a study of shared clonotypes between healthy human individuals. This CDR3 region has 16 residues. Only in-frame clones appear in the TCRdb table, and some are missing; sequencing was by immunoSEQ multiplex PCR. The table has some 1,100,000 clones, 75% to 85% seen once. The sample was memory CD4+ T cells from PBMCs. This sample's subset: CD45RA-negative fraction. The chain uses TRBV21-1 and TRBJ2-7; the listed D gene, TRBD1, was not tested against the DNA. TRBV21-1 represents a pseudogene. This TCR was recovered from a man aged 18-30 years in good health. Some clones in this sample may be carry-over from other donors' samples. The CDR3 region is CASSKARRDRAGEQYF. The CDR3 nucleotides read TGTGCCAGCAGCAAAGCCCGTCGGGACAGGGCTGGGGAGCAGTACTTC.